This T cell receptor beta chain was obtained from a study of T cells in Graves' hyperthyroidism and ophthalmopathy. Study-wide points: Most thyroid clonotypes with frequency above 0.001 were detected in blood. A model built on 13 V-J features separated ophthalmopathy from stable hyperthyroidism.

From RNA transcripts, TCR beta CDR3 regions were amplified. First-round RT-PCR of the TCR CDR3 relied on the HTBI primer set. MiXCR, run by TCRdb on the multiplex PCR reads, gives a single entry per CDR3 protein. The sample has 130,000 to 150,000 distinct CDR3 sequences; more than 20% are singletons. V shed 6 bases, J shed 5 bases, and the junction held 3 bases outside the gene matches. Germline V gives CDR1 MNHNS, CDR2 SASEGT. There are 14 residues in the CDR3. This clonotype showed up many times. Its antigen is undetermined. The chain carries TRBV6-1 and TRBJ2-1, with 11 bases fitting TRBD2. The sequence was collected from a woman aged 50 to 60 with Graves' hyperthyroidism that later progressed to Graves' ophthalmopathy. Specimen: blood. The DNA for the CDR3 is TGTGCCAGCAGCGTAGCGGGAGGGAACAATGAGCAGTTCTTC. It specifies CASSVAGGNNEQFF.